The clone carrying this T cell receptor (beta chain) was recorded once. Its antigen remains unidentified. The sample originates from a study of cytomegalovirus exposure and HLA in healthy donors. Study-level information: The 120 validation repertoires were produced on the same platform as the 550 to 700 repertoires of the first cohort. This was reported in a later analysis. Broader study findings: A classifier reportedly called cytomegalovirus status with high sensitivity and specificity. Clusters of TCRs from the first cohort tended to co-occur in the 95 to 150 validation repertoires (as a later analysis found). Some TCR beta chains (164 of them) were listed as cytomegalovirus-associated.

The protocol was immunoSEQ multiplex PCR, while the TCRdb copy is restricted to in-frame clones and leaves out a portion. There are approximately 110,000 clones in the sample; approximately 90% occur only once, and over 3% lies in the top ten. The sequenced material came from PBMCs. This clonotype originated in a woman between 18 and 29 years old in good health and CMV-seropositive.

The DNA of the CDR3 is TGTGCCAGTAGTACCCGACAGGGGGCCTACGAGCAGTACTTC. Protein product: CASSTRQGAYEQYF. This chain links TRBV19 with TRBJ2-7; 9 nucleotides agree with TRBD1. The CDR3 runs 14 residues. V shed 4 bases, J shed 2 bases, and the junction held 3 bases outside the gene matches. Germline V lookup: CDR1 LNHDA, CDR2 SQIVND (reference sequence).